This TCR beta chain was identified during a study of monozygotic twins with inflammatory bowel disease. Study-wide points: Individual T cell subtypes were not distinguishable. IBD patients exhibited fewer clonotypes shared with other individuals than healthy twins, particularly with disease activity.

The CDR3 loop spans 12 amino acids. Germline values: CDR1 SQVTM, CDR2 ANQGSEA. For this clonotype: Its antigen is unknown.

Per sample, reverse transcription was split into eight reactions. Through template switching, UMIs that included a 6-nucleotide sample barcode were added. TCRdb reworked the 5' RACE reads into one entry per CDR3 protein, no DNA. Reported are 110,000 to 150,000 distinct CDR3 sequences; the ten largest clones contain more than 1%. This TCR was recovered from a human donor with ulcerative colitis or Crohn's disease, or a healthy co-twin of an affected twin (not recorded which). The source material was blood. V is TRBV29-1 and J is TRBJ1-2; TCRdb's D call, TRBD1, is unchecked because there is no DNA. The CDR3 is CSVVPGTYGYTF.